The clone carrying this TCR beta chain was recorded a few times. No antigen is known for it. The data stem from a study of cytomegalovirus exposure and HLA in healthy donors. Overall study context: From 150 million to 200 million T cells, an earlier analysis saw 100 million to 140 million unique TCR beta sequences. For the approximately 400 genotyped donors, 65% to 90% fell within the Caucasian-associated ancestry cluster.

Study findings and constraints: The majority of CMV-associated TCR beta chains were reported as apparently HLA-restricted in a later analysis.

J gave up 7 bases and V 6 bases, and 9 bases lay outside the gene matches. The length of the CDR3 is 13 residues. Germline V lookup: CDR1 KGHSH, CDR2 LQKENI. PCR was performed using 60 Vbeta and 13 Jbeta primers. Generated by immunoSEQ multiplex PCR, the TCRdb table keeps only in-frame clones and is missing some. The data contain approximately 190,000 clones, roughly four fifths of them seen just once; the ten biggest clones take up around 2.2%. Material for sequencing was PBMCs. This TCR was sampled from a woman aged 25 to 39 in good health and CMV-seropositive. V and J are TRBV18 and TRBJ2-7, with TRBD1 identical over 7 bases. CDR3: CASSPTGAREQYF. The CDR3 DNA follows: TGTGCCAGCTCTCCTACAGGGGCGAGGGAGCAGTACTTC.